Below are 17 T cell receptor beta chains sequenced from a single sample in a study of T-cell reconstitution after alpha-beta-depleted transplantation in children. TCRbeta library preparation incorporated unique molecular identifiers. TCRdb recomputed calls from the PCR reads with MiXCR, one row per CDR3 protein. The sample contains approximately 1,000,000 distinct CDR3 sequences, 25% to 30% of which appear only once. This specimen consisted of PBMCs, mostly from graft donor cells, obtained 360 days after TCRalphabeta/CD19-depleted stem cell transplant. The receptors stem from a boy in the first two years of life who had a stem cell transplant for SCID, so the T cells may come from the graft donor.

This chain uses TRBV12-3 or TRBV12-4 with TRBJ2-5; TRBD1 aligns across 8 bases. J was trimmed by 0 bases and V by 3 bases; bases with no gene match: 9. The length of the CDR3 is 17 residues. The CDR3 nucleotides are TGTGCCAGCAGTTTGAGGACAGGGACCGTGCACCAAGAGACCCAGTACTTC. This codes for CASSLRTGTVHQETQYF.

The chain uses TRBV12-3 or TRBV12-4 and TRBJ1-2; the D is unclear. The CDR3 consists of 14 residues. V lost 3 bases to trimming and J lost 4 bases, with 12 bases between them. CDR3: CASSFGGPSYGYTF. The DNA for the CDR3 is TGTGCCAGCAGTTTTGGCGGCCCTTCCTATGGCTACACCTTC.

This chain connects TRBV15 to TRBJ2-7; unclear D gene. The V and J ends lost 0 bases and 6 bases respectively, with 15 bases between them. The CDR3 contains 15 residues. The germline gives CDR1 LNHNV, CDR2 YYDKDF (reference sequence). CDR3 bases: TGTGCCACCAGCAGAGACGGAATTCGATCGGGCGAGCAGTACTTC. It translates to CATSRDGIRSGEQYF. The whole variable domain, remainder taken from reference TRBV15 and TRBJ2-7, is DAMVIQNPRYQVTQFGKPVTLSCSQTLNHNVMYWYQQKSSQAPKLLFHYYDKDFNNEADTPDNFQSRRPNTSFCFLDIRSPGLGDTAMYLCATSRDGIRSGEQYFGPGTRLTVT.

In regard to this clonotype: One base away lies a much larger clone, so this may be a sequencing read error. V is TRBV6-5 and J is TRBJ1-1, with a possible D match to TRBD1 (5 bases). V shed 4 bases and J shed 0 bases, with 9 bases lying between them. The CDR3 extends over 14 amino acids. Germline V gene sequence: CDR1 MNHEY, CDR2 SVGAGI. The CDR3 coding sequence is TGTGCCAGCAGTTTTGAGGGGATGAACACTGAAGCTTTCTTT. As protein: CASSFEGMNTEAFF.

This clonotype was recorded a few times. This chain joins TRBV6-5 and TRBJ2-5; 11 bases are shared with TRBD2. CDR3 size: 17 residues. Trimming took 0 bases from V and 0 from J; bases not matched to a gene: 3. Looked up from germline, CDR1 is MNHEY and CDR2 is SVGAGI. The CDR3 DNA follows: TGTGCCAGCAGTTACTCGCCTAGCGGGGGGAACCAAGAGACCCAGTACTTC. Translated, it gives CASSYSPSGGNQETQYF.

This clonotype was found many times. V usage is TRBV6-2 or TRBV6-3 and J usage is TRBJ2-2, with 7 positions matching TRBD2. V shed 0 bases, J shed 3 bases, and the junction held 13 bases outside the gene matches. This CDR3 region has 19 residues. Looked up from germline, CDR1 is MNHEY and CDR2 is SVGEGT. CDR3 protein: CASSYSSRVSGAHTGELFF. CDR3 coding DNA: TGTGCCAGCAGTTACTCGTCTAGAGTCAGCGGGGCCCACACCGGGGAGCTGTTTTTT.

The chain combines TRBV11-2 with TRBJ1-2; D is ambiguous. Germline CDR1 SGHAT, CDR2 FQNNGV. There are 14 residues in the CDR3. The germline V and J ends were trimmed by 5 bases and 8 bases, with 18 bases remaining between them. The CDR3 loop reads CASSVPLSRGGYTF. DNA of the CDR3: TGTGCCAGCAGCGTTCCGCTCTCGAGAGGCGGCTACACCTTC.

The chain carries TRBV7-8 and TRBJ2-3, with a tentative D call TRBD2 (6 bases). V lost 1 base and J 4 bases, leaving 18 bases between the germline ends. CDR3 size: 17 residues. From germline, CDR1 is SGHVS and CDR2 FQNEAQ. DNA of the CDR3: TGTGCCAGCAGCTTAGTACGCGCGGGGTCCAAGGCAGATACGCAGTATTTT. Amino acids: CASSLVRAGSKADTQYF.

The chain is built from TRBV20-1 and TRBJ1-6; D is ambiguous. Germline V gene sequence: CDR1 DFQATT, CDR2 SNEGSKA (reference sequence). Trimming left V 2 bases short and J 9 bases short, with 14 bases between. This CDR3 contains 14 residues. CDR3 protein: CSARPPGAGSPLHF. Here the CDR3 DNA reads TGCAGTGCTAGACCCCCGGGAGCAGGTTCACCCCTCCACTTT.

The chain is built from TRBV4-2 and TRBJ2-5, with D tentatively TRBD2 (7 bases). The CDR3 sequence is 16 residues long. Per germline, CDR1 LGHNA and CDR2 YNFKEQ. Trimming left V 0 bases short and J 9 bases short, with 20 bases between. CDR3 sequence (DNA): TGTGCCAGCAGCCAAGATGGGGGGGGAGGGGGTAGCGCCCAGTACTTC. This encodes CASSQDGGGGGSAQYF.

This clonotype was seen only once. The CDR3 DNA sequence: TGTGCCAGCAGCATAGGGCGTAGGAGTAGCGAATACAATGAGCAGTTCTTC. It is translated as CASSIGRRSSEYNEQFF. The J gene is TRBJ2-1, the V gene TRBV7-9, with a possible D match to TRBD2 (5 bases). Trimming took 5 bases from V and 4 from J, leaving 21 bases between them. CDR1 SEHNR and CDR2 FQNEAQ come from the germline V gene (reference sequence). The length of the CDR3 is 17 residues.

This clonotype was seen more than once but under ten times. Relative to the germline gene, one junction end is altered; a read error may explain this. J is TRBJ1-3 and V is TRBV6-2 or TRBV6-3; D uncertain. This CDR3 comprises 15 residues. Germline CDR1 MNHEY, CDR2 SVGEGT. The CDR3 sequence: CAGSRAPRSGNTIYF. In DNA form, the CDR3 reads TGTGCCGGCAGCCGGGCCCCTCGATCCGGAAACACCATATATTTT.

The chain is built from TRBV2 and TRBJ2-2; the match to TRBD1 covers 9 bases. The V and J ends lost 2 bases and 7 bases, in that order; junction bases with no gene match: 8. Per germline, CDR1 SNHLY and CDR2 FYNNEI. The CDR3 length is 16 residues. DNA for the CDR3: TGTGCCAGCAGTGAAACGGGACAGGGTTTGGGCGGGGAGCTGTTTTTT. Its translation: CASSETGQGLGGELFF.

This chain joins TRBV7-8 and TRBJ2-1; 7 bases line up with TRBD1. The CDR3 loop spans 15 amino acids. The germline V gene encodes CDR1 SGHVS and CDR2 FQNEAQ. Unmatched junction bases numbered 3, after V lost 0 bases and J lost 4 bases. CDR3 amino acids: CASSLATGMYNEQFF. DNA of the CDR3: TGTGCCAGCAGCTTAGCGACAGGGATGTACAATGAGCAGTTCTTC.

There are a few counts of this clonotype. The V call is TRBV3-1, the J call TRBJ2-3; D perhaps matches TRBD2 (6 bases). The ends were cut back, 0 bases at V and 2 bases at J, with 18 bases in the middle. This CDR3 is 18 amino acids long. Per the germline V gene, CDR1 is LGHDT and CDR2 is YNNKEL (reference sequence). CDR3 protein: CASSQDIPGVLVTDTQYF. Here the CDR3 DNA reads TGTGCCAGCAGCCAAGATATACCGGGGGTCCTCGTCACAGATACGCAGTATTTT.

This chain links TRBV24-1 with TRBJ2-7; D call uncertain. The germline V and J ends were trimmed by 4 bases and 2 bases, with 14 bases remaining between them. The CDR3 loop spans 15 amino acids. Looked up from germline, CDR1 is KGHDR and CDR2 is SFDVKD. As DNA, the CDR3 is TGTGCCACCAGTGAGGTTCGACTGTTCACCTACGAGCAGTACTTC. Residues: CATSEVRLFTYEQYF.

The rearrangement uses TRBV11-2 and TRBJ2-7; 11 nucleotides line up with TRBD2. This CDR3 comprises 17 residues. V was pared by 1 base and J by 3 bases, with 8 bases of the junction left unmatched. The germline gives CDR1 SGHAT, CDR2 FQNNGV. The CDR3 sequence is CASSLVVGTSGIYEQYF. CDR3 bases: TGTGCCAGCAGCTTAGTGGTCGGGACTAGCGGTATCTACGAGCAGTACTTC.